Listed here is a single TCR beta chain. What this receptor recognizes is not known. No much larger clonotype is one base removed from it; base qualities were not supplied. The time point label, as the study defines it: newly diagnosed GD, antithyroid drugs for less than 3 months. RNA was extracted from PBMCs in TRIzol for both TCR sequencing and RNA sequencing. The diagnosis of Graves' disease followed American Thyroid Association guidelines. The patients came from an endocrinology department in Xi'an, China. Each patient gave about 10 milliliters of peripheral blood, collected in an EDTA anticoagulant tube. PBMCs were isolated by Ficoll Paque Plus density gradient separation without further T cell sorting. An Agilent 2100 Bioanalyzer and agarose gel were used to assess RNA quality, and a NanoDrop 2000 was used to measure RNA concentration. The library was built by means of multiplex PCR. These reads were obtained on an Illumina HiSeq 4000. TCR beta libraries were built with iRepertoire HTBI primers and Arm-PCR amplification of CDR3 regions. PCR products were gel purified before sequencing. The study's own analysis went as follows. Gene usage analysis of CDR3 amino acid clonotypes used the approximately 56 TRBV and some 15 TRBJ segments found across samples. Filtered high-quality paired reads were merged into contigs using COPE and FqMerger. BLAST was used to align contigs to IMGT TRBV, TRBD and TRBJ reference genes, with CDR3 defined following IMGT. Any clonotype with a frequency above 0.1% was counted as a highly expanded clone. Shannon entropy served as the measure of repertoire diversity, while the Gini coefficient captured V-J evenness. Clonotypes shared by more than one individual were considered public. Through fastp at Q25 and MiXCR, TCRdb rebuilt clones from the public reads, retaining in-frame beta chains. Entries that share a CDR3 protein sequence are merged under the most common genes and DNA. The authors' filters were not applied to this entry. The sample records about 620,000 distinct CDR3 sequences, roughly 15% of which are singletons. Jointly, the top ten make up about 18% of the sample.

These data are taken from a study of regulatory T cells in long-lasting Graves disease (dated by TCRdb to the early 2020s). Regarding the study in general: Patients with newly diagnosed Graves' disease had been on antithyroid drugs for under 3 months. Peripheral blood TCR sequencing and RNA sequencing compared persistent Graves' disease patients with newly diagnosed Graves' disease patients. The study was conducted in China and was registered as a clinical trial. TCR sequencing covered roughly 13 persistent and roughly 20 newly diagnosed Graves' disease patients, about 35 samples in total. Paper-wide results and their limitations: The authors noted that the small sample size was a limitation that may lower accuracy. Only the TCR beta chain was sequenced and analyzed. TRBV28, TRBJ1-2 and TRBJ2-5 were preferentially used in persistent disease, while TRBV20-1 and TRBJ2-1 were favored in newly diagnosed disease. Lower TCR Shannon entropy and fewer highly expanded clones were observed in persistent Graves' disease patients than in newly diagnosed patients, which suggested clonal expansion. The study examined only peripheral blood because the primary lesion, thyroid tissue, could not be accessed. More public clonotypes were shared among persistent patients (under 3,000) than among newly diagnosed patients (more than 950).

According to the germline V gene, CDR1 reads MDHEN and CDR2 reads SYDVKM. Taken from cysteine to phenylalanine, the CDR3 has 16 residues. Only the CDR3 part of the read is kept: 48 bases, read in frame from the first base. Relative to germline, V is missing 6 bases and J is missing 4 bases, with 11 bases of the junction outside any gene match. The data were also submitted as part of a second study, on T cells in Graves' hyperthyroidism and ophthalmopathy. The second study also describes: Stable Graves' hyperthyroidism was defined as no progression to ophthalmopathy during 18 months of follow-up. Hyperthyroidism patients were aged 18 to 65 years and newly diagnosed, with disease duration of less than 2 months. Exclusion was applied to patients with uncontrolled infections, other autoimmune diseases, pregnancy or lactation. Diagnoses were established on the basis of clinical symptoms, serum thyroxine and TRAb, thyroid ultrasound, and orbital computed tomography. The first round of RT-PCR for the TCR CDR3 was performed with the HTBI primer set and the Qiagen OneStep RT-PCR kit. Most expanded thyroid clonotypes (frequency above 0.001) were also found in blood, which suggests that blood repertoires may mirror thyroid immune responses. Ophthalmopathy was separated from stable hyperthyroidism by a 13 V-J signature model, with 85% to 90% sensitivity and roughly 81% specificity obtained in cross-validation and 80%/75% obtained in testing. In validation, progression to ophthalmopathy was predicted by the model with 70.59% sensitivity and just over 72% specificity, a median of around 5.9 months before onset. TCR V-J signatures able to tell the groups apart were searched for in a discovery cohort of 100 patients, of whom approximately 40 had Graves' ophthalmopathy and about 60 had stable Graves' hyperthyroidism. Whether ophthalmopathy could be predicted prospectively was tested in an independent validation cohort made up of roughly 20 hyperthyroidism patients plus 17 patients who later progressed to ophthalmopathy. The 75 to 100 discovery patients were divided at random into training and test sets in a 7:3 ratio. The study also compared thyroid tissue and blood T-cell repertoires from more than five Graves' hyperthyroidism patients. Once sampling was done, hyperthyroidism patients were given methimazole at a starting dose of 30 mg daily, whereas ophthalmopathy patients were given high-dose intravenous methylprednisolone. Libraries were constructed in a second round of multiplex PCR, after which size selection and purification were performed. Paired-end sequencing of the libraries was performed with 100 bp reads on an Illumina HiSeq2000. SOAPnuke was used to process the raw data, with reads discarded if the reads contained adapters or uncalled bases, had a mean Phred below 15, or lacked an exact constant-primer or identifier match. High-quality paired reads were merged using COPE v1.2.5, and each unique nucleotide sequence was defined as a clonotype. Clonotypes were aligned to IMGT TRBV, TRBD and TRBJ reference segments using MiTCR v1.1. The analysis included only V-J combinations with a frequency above 0.0001, which together covered roughly 99% of the repertoires. A TCS score was defined as the ratio of F50 (clonal expansion) to E x V (chaos), with BLOSUM62-based TCRdist applied between CDR3 peptides within each V-J. Welch's t-statistics and random forest reduced fewer than 600 V-J features to 10 to 15, which were used in a naive Bayes classifier (R e1071). Sample size was not statistically predetermined, and investigators were not blinded to group allocation. TCR Vbeta CDR3 sequencing of 120 to 150 peripheral blood samples (43 ophthalmopathy, 70 to 85 hyperthyroidism and some 17 progressor patients) is reported in the paper.

This sequence was found in a woman in her twenties or thirties with Graves disease. Donor details come from another sample of the same person, matched by shared clones. Here the chain combines TRBV28 and TRBJ2-3, with 9 bases in between that match TRBD2. This specimen consisted of peripheral blood mononuclear cells (PBMCs), obtained at new diagnosis, from a patient treated with antithyroid drugs. The nucleotide sequence reads TGTGCCAGCAGCCAAGAGACTAGCGGAAAGGCAGATACGCAGTATTTT. Translated, it gives CASSQETSGKADTQYF.